This TCR beta chain was sequenced for a study of blood T cell repertoires in COVID-19. As for the study in general: Sources were T cells, B-cell-depleted T cells, or PBMCs; the material itself was cDNA or gDNA.

This CDR3 has 15 residues. CDR1 MGHDK and CDR2 SYGVNS come from the germline V gene. V was trimmed by 4 bases and J by 4 bases, leaving 14 bases between them. In the authors' methods: Nucleated cell number was recorded as an estimate derived from reference gene primer amplification. Profiled with immunoSEQ multiplex PCR; TCRdb holds only in-frame clones, not every one. V and J calls and clone size are given by that table; D and trimming were obtained from the DNA. There are hundreds of thousands of clones in the sample; just under 85% occur only once, and under 2% lies in the top ten. The chain has TRBV25-1 and TRBJ1-5, with a tentative D call TRBD1 (5 bases). Sequencing was performed on peripheral blood. This TCR derives from an elderly woman with acute or convalescent COVID-19. Here the CDR3 reads CASSGSDRKNQPQHF. The CDR3 DNA reads as TGTGCCAGCAGTGGCTCAGACAGAAAGAATCAGCCCCAGCATTTT.